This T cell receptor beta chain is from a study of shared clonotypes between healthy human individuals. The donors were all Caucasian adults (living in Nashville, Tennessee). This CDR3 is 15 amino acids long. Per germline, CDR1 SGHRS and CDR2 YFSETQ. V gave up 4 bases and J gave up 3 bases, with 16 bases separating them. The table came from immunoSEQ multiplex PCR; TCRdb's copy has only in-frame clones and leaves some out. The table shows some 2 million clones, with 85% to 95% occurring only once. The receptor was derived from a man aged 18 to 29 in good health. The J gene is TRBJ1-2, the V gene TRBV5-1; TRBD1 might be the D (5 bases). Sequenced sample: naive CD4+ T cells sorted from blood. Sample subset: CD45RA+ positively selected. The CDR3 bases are TGCGCCAGCAGCGCAATTGGCGGGACCGACTATGGCTACACCTTC. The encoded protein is CASSAIGGTDYGYTF.